Listed here is a single T cell receptor (beta chain). This clonotype was detected only a few times. Its antigen has not been determined. The sample holds no much larger clone one base away, and base qualities are not on file. From a lookup of the germline V gene (reference sequence), CDR1 and CDR2 are LGHDT and YNNKEL. Taken from cysteine to phenylalanine, the CDR3 has 15 residues. Left in the record is the CDR3 DNA by itself, 45 bases read in frame from the first base. V is cut back by 2 bases and J by 5 bases, with 7 bases in the junction unmatched. For sequencing, an Illumina NovaSeq 6000 was employed. TCRalpha and TCRbeta cDNA libraries were built by 5'RACE with constant-segment primers, adding sample barcodes and unique molecular identifiers. Trizol reagent was used to extract RNA from every sample. Library amplification was performed in two PCR steps, and a second sample barcode and Illumina TruSeq adapters were introduced in the second step. The libraries were sequenced on an Illumina NovaSeq using 2 x 150 bp paired-end reads. The paper's data handling went like this. Reads were demultiplexed and collapsed into UMI-guided consensus sequences with migec v1.2.7. Using mixcr v2.1.11, UMI consensuses were aligned to TRA and TRB V and J templates and then assembled into clonotypes. A clonotype was counted as expanded or contracted only if both edgeR and NoisET called the change significant, with noise models trained on biological replicates. For edgeR calls, a false discovery rate-adjusted p below 0.01 and a log2 fold-change threshold of 1 were applied. As an exploratory analysis of dynamics, PCA with hierarchical clustering was applied to max-normalized trajectories of the 1000 most abundant clonotypes. The CD4 or CD8 phenotype of responding clones was assigned using the separately sequenced CD4+ and CD8+ repertoires. In-frame beta chains were kept once TCRdb had trimmed the public reads at Q25 with fastp and called clones with MiXCR. Identical CDR3 proteins give one entry, which carries the most common genes and DNA. For this entry, the V and J calls and clone size follow TCRdb and not the study's own pipeline. This sample is represented by roughly 240,000 distinct CDR3 sequences; 15% of them were singletons. The top ten clones comprise over 2% of the sample.

The data stem from a study of T-cell memory formation after mild COVID-19 (dated by TCRdb to 2020 to 2022). The study in broad terms: TCR sequence clusters from the two donors were largely donor specific. In a couple of donors, T-cell clones that expanded and contracted after mild COVID-19 were tracked by sequencing TCRalpha and TCRbeta repertoires over time. The cohort was made up of two young adult volunteers, one female and one male, who were previously healthy.

The investigation overall reported the following: Clones that contracted from day 15 to 85 showed balanced CD4/CD8 phenotypes, whereas a second wave of clones that expanded from day 15 to 37 leaned towards CD4+. Contracting CD4+ clones were located mainly in the CM and EM memory subsets, whereas CD8+ clones were found to be enriched in EMRA. SARS-CoV-2 specificity of the second-wave clones peaking on day 37 was not confirmed. Some responding clones were found in pre-infection memory, which suggests that pre-existing cross-reactive memory T cells took part in the SARS-CoV-2 response. Only a couple of mild cases were covered by the study, and larger cohorts that include severe cases with pre-infection samples were considered necessary.

Ficoll-Paque density gradient centrifugation was used to isolate PBMCs. The receptor chain draws on TRBV3-1 and TRBJ2-5, with 8 junctional bases fitting TRBD1. The clonotype originates from an adult woman who had mild COVID-19 (a few samples of this study predate the infection). The sample titles of this study are shuffled in the database, so cell type and time point are left out; the donor was told from shared clones. Sequencing was performed on PBMCs or a T cell subset sorted from them (not recorded which). The DNA reads as follows: TGTGCCAGCAGCCAAAGTCGACAGGGGAAGGAGACCCAGTACTTC. This codes for CASSQSRQGKETQYF.